A single sample is the source of the 23 T cell receptor beta chains below, sequenced in a study of beta chain features in type 1 diabetes (dated by TCRdb to 2016 to 2019). General conclusions and limits of the study: In all four CD4+ subsets, TCRB CDR3 length was moderately but significantly shorter in type 1 diabetes patients.

Which antigens these TCRs recognize remains unknown. The library was produced with the immunoSEQ multiplex PCR assay. The High Capacity cDNA Reverse Transcription Kit was used to reverse transcribe all of the isolated RNA, meaning that expressed TCRB transcripts were what got sequenced. TCRdb retrieved this table from immuneACCESS and kept in-frame rearrangements only. Not all clones are present; in checked studies, unresolved V genes account for under half, and no reason is known for the remainder. Counted in this sample were approximately 160,000 clones; roughly 59% of them appeared once. Approximately 0.09% of the sample comes from the top ten. Sequencing was carried out using naive CD4+ T cells from blood. Reading the label with the study, this specimen's cell subset or site is: true naive CD4+ T cells. These receptor sequences come from a man in his thirties or forties with type 1 diabetes.

This clone came up a few times. The chain combines TRBV10-3 with TRBJ2-3, with 13 bases that match TRBD2. Germline loops: CDR1 ENHRY, CDR2 SYGVKD. The V and J ends lost 0 bases and 4 bases, in that order; junction bases with no gene match: 4. The CDR3 sequence is 17 residues long. CDR3 DNA: TGTGCCATCAGTGAGTCGGCGGGACTAGCGGGATCAGATACGCAGTATTTT. Protein: CAISESAGLAGSDTQYF.

This clone was observed a handful of times. This chain joins TRBV29-1 and TRBJ2-5; D ambiguous. Trimming left V 2 bases short and J 5 bases short, with 12 bases between. The CDR3 contains 13 residues. CDR1 and CDR2 (germline): SQVTM, ANQGSEA. For the CDR3, the DNA is TGCAGCGTTGAACGGGTCCTTGGCGAGACCCAGTACTTC. Translating gives CSVERVLGETQYF.

This clone has a handful of counts. The gene calls are TRBV15 and TRBJ2-4, with D perhaps matching TRBD2 (5 bases). Germline V lookup: CDR1 LNHNV, CDR2 YYDKDF (reference sequence). The CDR3 length is 16 residues. The V gene lost 7 bases and the J gene lost 3 bases, with 19 bases spanning the gap. The CDR3 coding sequence is TGTGCCACCACAGACGTCATCTACGGAGGCAAAAACATTCAGTACTTC. Translating gives CATTDVIYGGKNIQYF.

This sequence joins TRBV11-2 and TRBJ2-2; possible D gene TRBD2, 5 bases. CDR3 length: 12 amino acids. Germline CDR1 reads SGHAT; CDR2 reads FQNNGV. V was clipped by 5 bases and J by 6 bases, with 7 bases between them. Written as DNA, the CDR3 is TGTGCCAGCAGCCGGGGTGCCGGGGAGCTGTTTTTT. This encodes CASSRGAGELFF.

V gene TRBV5-4 combines with J gene TRBJ2-3; 8 bases align to TRBD1. Germline V gives CDR1 SGHNT, CDR2 YYREEE (reference sequence). This CDR3 region has 14 residues. The ends lost 4 bases at V and 5 bases at J; junction bases unmatched: 6. This chain's CDR3 is CASSLGTGQDTQYF. The CDR3 coding sequence is TGTGCCAGCAGCCTTGGGACAGGTCAAGATACGCAGTATTTT.

This sequence joins TRBV29-1 and TRBJ2-5, with 10 bases aligning to TRBD1. V was clipped by 7 bases and J by 3 bases; unmatched bases: 8. The CDR3 is 14 amino acids. Per the germline V gene, CDR1 is SQVTM and CDR2 is ANQGSEA. CDR3 DNA sequence: TGCAGCGGATGGGACAGGGGACAGAAAGAGACCCAGTACTTC. Protein product: CSGWDRGQKETQYF.

This clone came up once. The CDR3 region has the DNA TGTGCCAGCAGCGCGATGGGGGGACTAGCCGCCTCCTACAATGAGCAGTTCTTC. As protein: CASSAMGGLAASYNEQFF. This chain uses TRBV9 with TRBJ2-1; TRBD2 agrees at 9 bases. The CDR3 is 18 residues long. Germline-derived CDR1 and CDR2 are SGDLS and YYNGEE. J was trimmed by 0 bases and V by 3 bases; bases with no gene match: 10. Supplemented by reference TRBV9 and TRBJ2-1, the full variable domain reads DSGVTQTPKHLITATGQRVTLRCSPRSGDLSVYWYQQSLDQGLQFLIQYYNGEERAKGNILERFSAQQFPDLHSELNLSSLELGDSALYFCASSAMGGLAASYNEQFFGPGTRLTVL.

The chain joins TRBV6-5 to TRBJ2-1; 7 positions match TRBD2. The CDR3 is 15 residues long. V gave up 10 bases and J gave up 6 bases; unmatched junction bases: 15. Germline values: CDR1 MNHEY, CDR2 SVGAGI. CDR3 sequence reads: CATKPTRDYLNEQFF. In nucleotides, the CDR3 is TGTGCCACCAAACCTACTCGGGACTACCTCAATGAGCAGTTCTTC.

V usage is TRBV29-1 and J usage is TRBJ1-2; no firm D call. Germline V gene sequence: CDR1 SQVTM, CDR2 ANQGSEA. With 4 bases removed from V and 4 bases from J, the gap between germline ends came to 10 bases. CDR3 size: 12 residues. CDR3 sequence: CSVGLPAYGYTF. The CDR3 coding sequence is TGCAGCGTTGGATTACCGGCCTATGGCTACACCTTC.

This clone was counted a few times. This chain links TRBV25-1 with TRBJ2-3; D gene unclear. V was pared by 4 bases and J by 2 bases, with 4 bases between. The CDR3 loop spans 12 amino acids. Germline V lookup: CDR1 MGHDK, CDR2 SYGVNS. Here the CDR3 DNA reads TGTGCCAGCAGTGGGAACACAGATACGCAGTATTTT. Protein: CASSGNTDTQYF.

J is TRBJ1-6 and V is TRBV14, with D perhaps matching TRBD1 (5 bases). Per the germline V gene, CDR1 is SGHDN and CDR2 is FVKESK. The CDR3 has 13 residues. Trimming stripped 3 bases from V and 10 bases from J, with 10 bases between. The CDR3 DNA reads as TGTGCCAGCAGCCACGACAGTTGGTCACCCCTCCACTTT. The encoded protein is CASSHDSWSPLHF.

The CDR3 nucleotides read TGCAGCGGGGGACTAGCGGGGACACAAGAGACCCAGTACTTC. It specifies CSGGLAGTQETQYF. The J gene is TRBJ2-5, the V gene TRBV29-1; 13 bases are shared with TRBD2. CDR1 is SQVTM, CDR2 ANQGSEA, per germline. The CDR3 contains 14 residues. V shed 7 bases, J shed 2 bases, and the junction held 4 bases outside the gene matches. The entire variable domain, with the rest obtained from reference TRBV29-1 and TRBJ2-5, is as follows: SAVISQKPSRDICQRGTSLTIQCQVDSQVTMMFWYRQQPGQSLTLIATANQGSEATYESGFVIDKFPISRPNLTFSTLTVSNMSPEDSSIYLCSGGLAGTQETQYFGPGTRLLVL.

The chain joins TRBV7-2 to TRBJ1-4; the D is unclear. This CDR3 contains 14 residues. Germline loops: CDR1 SGHTA, CDR2 FQGNSA. V shed 5 bases and J shed 1 base, with 8 bases lying between them. The CDR3 reads CASSDAGTNEKLFF. DNA for the CDR3: TGTGCCAGCAGCGACGCCGGAACTAATGAAAAACTGTTTTTT.

V usage is TRBV4-1 and J usage is TRBJ2-5; 7 bases agree with TRBD2. The germline V gene has CDR1 MGHRA and CDR2 YSYEKL. With V trimmed by 4 bases and J by 3 bases, 2 bases remained unmatched. This CDR3 region has 13 residues. CDR3 loop: CASSLGGEETQYF. The CDR3 DNA sequence: TGCGCCAGCAGCCTGGGAGGGGAAGAGACCCAGTACTTC.

The V gene is TRBV7-2, the J gene TRBJ1-6; D is undetermined. The CDR3 sequence is 15 residues long. Germline CDR1 and CDR2: SGHTA and FQGNSA. The ends were cut back, 3 bases at V and 5 bases at J, with 11 bases in the middle. CDR3 nucleotide sequence: TGTGCCAGCAGCTTGGGCAGTTATAATAATTCACCCCTCCACTTT. The encoded protein is CASSLGSYNNSPLHF.

The chain is built from TRBV5-6 and TRBJ2-3, with 7 bases that match TRBD2. Germline CDR1 and CDR2: SGHDT and YYEEEE. The CDR3 sequence is 16 residues long. V shed 5 bases, J shed 2 bases, and the junction held 11 bases outside the gene matches. CDR3 amino acids: CASSSKSGVITDTQYF. The DNA for the CDR3 is TGTGCCAGCAGTTCCAAGAGCGGGGTCATCACAGATACGCAGTATTTT.

The rearrangement uses TRBV18 and TRBJ2-1; 7 positions match TRBD1. Germline V gene sequence: CDR1 KGHSH, CDR2 LQKENI. This CDR3 is 15 amino acids long. V shed 6 bases and J 2 bases; nucleotides not matched to a gene: 7. CDR3 region: CASSPTGEPYNEQFF. The CDR3, as DNA: TGTGCCAGCTCTCCTACAGGGGAGCCCTACAATGAGCAGTTCTTC.

Only a few counts were recorded for this clone. The J gene is TRBJ1-2, the V gene TRBV19; D is uncertain. The V gene lost 7 bases and the J gene lost 8 bases, with 8 bases spanning the gap. Germline V gene sequence: CDR1 LNHDA, CDR2 SQIVND (reference sequence). The CDR3 runs 10 residues. The CDR3 nucleotides read TGTGCCAGTATGGGTGTGGGCTACACCTTC. Its protein product is CASMGVGYTF.

V is TRBV29-1 and J is TRBJ2-1; either TRBD1 or TRBD2 may supply D (6 bases each). Trimming took 5 bases from V and 7 from J, leaving 27 bases between them. Germline values: CDR1 SQVTM, CDR2 ANQGSEA. This CDR3 comprises 17 residues. CDR3 loop: CSVTKQGGPIPPNEQFF. In DNA form, the CDR3 reads TGCAGCGTTACGAAACAGGGAGGACCAATCCCTCCAAATGAGCAGTTCTTC.

The V and J genes are TRBV6-5 and TRBJ1-1; tentative D call: TRBD1 (5 bases). The V and J ends lost 1 base and 4 bases respectively, with 7 bases between them. Per germline, CDR1 MNHEY and CDR2 SVGAGI. The CDR3 totals 13 residues. The CDR3 region has the DNA TGTGCCAGCAGTTACTGGGGGAGCACTGAAGCTTTCTTT. This sequence encodes CASSYWGSTEAFF.

V is TRBV29-1 and J is TRBJ2-2; a weak D match, TRBD2 (6 bases). The ends were cut back, 6 bases at V and 9 bases at J, with 14 bases in the middle. Germline CDR1 reads SQVTM; CDR2 reads ANQGSEA. CDR3 size: 12 residues. The CDR3 loop is CSVGGDLRELFF. In DNA form, the CDR3 reads TGCAGCGTAGGAGGGGATCTGAGGGAGCTGTTTTTT.

This clone appeared a few times. This chain uses TRBV7-8 with TRBJ2-1; 9 bases are a match to TRBD2. Germline V gene data show CDR1 as SGHVS and CDR2 as FQNEAQ. The CDR3 has 20 amino acids. V gave up 0 bases and J gave up 7 bases; unmatched junction bases: 19. The CDR3 nucleotides are TGTGCCAGCAGCTTAGCGCGGAGGCTAGCGGGGCCCTCGGGTGGTAATGAGCAGTTCTTC. It encodes CASSLARRLAGPSGGNEQFF.

The chain employs TRBV7-2 and TRBJ2-3; 8 nucleotides match TRBD2. The germline CDR1 and CDR2 sequences are SGHTA and FQGNSA. V was clipped by 7 bases and J by 5 bases; unmatched bases: 11. This CDR3 comprises 15 residues. This CDR3 reads CASTNYGGGLDTQYF. The CDR3 DNA reads as TGTGCCAGCACCAATTACGGGGGGGGCCTAGATACGCAGTATTTT.